This T cell receptor (beta chain) was profiled in a study of identical twins (dated by TCRdb to about 2016). Regarding the research as a whole: The study deep-sequenced TCR alpha and beta repertoires from monozygotic twins, unrelated adults of various ages and cord blood to test whether fetal clonotypes persist. To rule out contamination, replicate twin experiments were performed at different times with different library preparation protocols. The full study reports these points: Compared with coincidental sharing between unrelated individuals, an excess of low generation-probability sequences was observed among out-of-frame TCR alpha sequences shared between twins. Fewer insertions were carried by abundant cord blood beta clonotypes, a similar but weaker trend appeared in young adult naive repertoires, and no such trend appeared in memory repertoires. Invariant T cells such as MAIT and iNKT could partly confound zero-insertion analyses, although diverse VJ usage argued against such confounding for most clonotypes. A weaker excess of twin sharing was found in beta out-of-frame sequences because the signal-to-noise ratio was lowered by fewer shared sequences. Conclusions relied on cross-sectional statistical analysis, since the same donors could not be followed over many years. In monozygotic twins, out-of-frame TCR alpha sharing was systematically underestimated by recombination models, although the models agreed with sharing between unrelated individuals.

The library was generated by 5' RACE. TCRdb lists the instrument as Illumina HiSeq 2000. A universal primer binding site was introduced by template switching, and a unique molecular identifier was present in the final cDNA, enabling accurate counting of TCR cDNA molecules. Specific primers in the conserved constant-segment region were used to synthesize first-strand cDNA for TCR alpha and beta chains. To control for contamination, every cDNA library carried two barcodes: a SMART-Mk sample barcode plus Illumina barcodes. TruSeq adapter sequences and Illumina sample barcodes were added in two successive PCR steps. The Illumina HiSeq platform was used with custom primers to sequence TCR alpha and beta cDNA libraries. In the source study's methods: Raw reads were processed with MiGEC to extract unique molecular identifiers, and MiXCR was used to determine CDR3 positions. For each individual, recombination models were inferred using an EM algorithm with the repgenHMM and IGoR tools. Shared clonotypes were analyzed with the tcR package in R, and sharing was normalized by the product of cloneset sizes. To study raw recombination without the effects of thymic and clonal selection, out-of-frame nonproductive sequences were analyzed. Starting from the raw public reads, TCRdb applied fastp trimming at Q25, assembled clones with MiXCR and retained in-frame beta chains. Here each entry gathers all rows of one CDR3 protein and keeps the most common genes and DNA. These V and J calls originate from TCRdb's pipeline instead of the authors' own analysis. Counted in this sample were 220,000 or so distinct CDR3 sequences; 5.5% to 8% of them appeared once. The ten largest clones add up to roughly 3.6% of the sample.

Every donor was a healthy Caucasian. The twin cohort consisted of three pairs of female monozygotic twins, all aged 18 to 29 years. Using Miltenyi CD45RO+ enrichment and human naive T-cell isolation kits, memory (CD45RO+) and naive T cells were isolated from PBMC. The germline V gene encodes CDR1 SNHLY and CDR2 FYNNEI. V is shortened by 2 bases, J by 8 bases, and the region joining them spans 11 bases. The CDR3 has 13 amino acids, counting the end cysteine and phenylalanine. Only the CDR3 DNA stays, 39 bases, in frame from base 1. The sample holds a few counts of this clonotype. Its recognized antigen is unknown. One base away there is no much larger clone; base qualities are not given. These sequences were also reported in another study, on yellow fever vaccine responses in identical twins. The other study reports the following: According to the authors, the vaccine-induced T cell response in identical twins seemed to be partly convergent and partly specific to each individual. In identical twins, the study followed T cell clones that responded to the vaccine with precision.

The chain couples TRBV2 to TRBJ2-3, with no confidently assigned D gene. Sequencing input: memory (CD45RO+) T cells sorted from blood. Explained via the paper, the cell subset or site label denotes: CD45RO+ enriched T cells. This clonotype was sampled from a woman aged 18-35 years in good health. The DNA sequence is as follows: TGTGCCAGCAGTGAAACCGAACCCGGTACGCAGTATTTT. This gives the protein CASSETEPGTQYF.